Following are 7 T cell receptor beta chains from one sample sequenced in a study of T-cell memory formation after mild COVID-19. One entry per CDR3 protein, called by TCRdb with MiXCR from the 5' RACE reads. The sample comprises about 210,000 distinct CDR3 sequences, roughly a tenth of which are singletons, and roughly 3% rests with the top ten. Sequenced input: PBMCs or a T cell subset sorted from them (not recorded which). The receptors here all came from a young man who had mild COVID-19 (a few samples of this study predate the infection). Cell type and time point are not known.

This clonotype occurred a few times. The V call is TRBV5-1, the J call TRBJ2-5; D may be TRBD1 (5 bases). This CDR3 has 16 residues. V lost 5 bases and J lost 2, with 19 bases in between. Germline CDR1 and CDR2: SGHRS and YFSETQ. The CDR3 reads CASSWGRTGAQETQYF. CDR3 coding DNA: TGCGCCAGCAGTTGGGGCAGGACCGGAGCTCAAGAGACCCAGTACTTC. Supplemented by reference TRBV5-1 and TRBJ2-5, the full variable domain reads KAGVTQTPRYLIKTRGQQVTLSCSPISGHRSVSWYQQTPGQGLQFLFEYFSETQRNKGNFPGRFSGRQFSNSRSEMNVSTLELGDSALYLCASSWGRTGAQETQYFGPGTRLLVL.

This clonotype was seen more than once but under ten times. The rearrangement links TRBV20-1 to TRBJ1-1; tentatively, D is TRBD1 (6 bases). V was cut by 6 bases and J by 4 bases, with 15 bases left in between. The CDR3 spans 13 residues. Looked up from germline, CDR1 is DFQATT and CDR2 is SNEGSKA (reference sequence). CDR3 loop: CSAEVGGGTEAFF. The CDR3 DNA reads as TGCAGTGCCGAGGTGGGGGGCGGCACTGAAGCTTTCTTT.

This clonotype has more than one count but fewer than ten. The chain has TRBV12-3 or TRBV12-4 and TRBJ1-2; a weak D match, TRBD1 (5 bases). This CDR3 region has 15 residues. The V end was cut by 6 bases, the J end by 4 bases, with 18 bases between. The chain's CDR3 is CASSLRRVLGYGYTF. CDR3 sequence (DNA): TGTGCCAGCAGCCTCCGCAGGGTTTTGGGCTATGGCTACACCTTC.

A few counts support this clonotype. The chain employs TRBV7-9 and TRBJ1-1; possible D gene TRBD1, 5 bases. Per germline, CDR1 SEHNR and CDR2 FQNEAQ (reference sequence). This CDR3 region has 11 residues. The V end was cut by 5 bases, the J end by 5 bases, with 6 bases between. DNA of the CDR3: TGTGCCAGCAGCGCAGGGACTGAAGCTTTCTTT. The encoded protein is CASSAGTEAFF.

V gene TRBV20-1 combines with J gene TRBJ1-2; the D gene is possibly TRBD1 (6 bases). Trimming cost V 2 bases and J 8 bases, with 21 bases left between them. Germline V gene data show CDR1 as DFQATT and CDR2 as SNEGSKA (reference sequence). The CDR3 has 15 amino acids. CDR3 residues: CSARISAGAPGGYTF. CDR3 bases: TGCAGTGCTAGAATTTCGGCAGGGGCGCCGGGAGGCTACACCTTC.

V is TRBV7-9 and J is TRBJ2-7; D is undetermined. Germline assignment: CDR1 SEHNR and CDR2 FQNEAQ (reference sequence). The length of the CDR3 is 12 residues. Trimming cost V 5 bases and J 4 bases, with 9 bases left between them. CDR3 nucleotide sequence: TGTGCCAGCAGCCCGGACGTGTACGAGCAGTACTTC. Encoded protein: CASSPDVYEQYF.

This clonotype came up a few times. V is TRBV6-5 and J is TRBJ2-5; 11 bases are a match to TRBD2. The junction had 5 bases not matched to a gene; V was cut back by 0 bases and J by 5 bases. The CDR3 covers 16 residues. In germline, CDR1 is MNHEY, CDR2 SVGAGI. The chain's CDR3 is CASSYSLAGGGETQYF. CDR3 bases: TGTGCCAGCAGTTACTCCCTAGCGGGGGGCGGGGAGACCCAGTACTTC.